The entry below describes one T cell receptor beta chain. The table lists this clonotype with many counts. This clone's antigen is unknown. Nothing much larger sits one base from this clone, and base qualities are not available. The library was generated by PCR. For sequencing, an Illumina HiSeq 2500 was employed. TCR library preparation used molecular barcoding, with unique molecular identifiers applied to normalize quantification of the TCRbeta repertoire. TCRdb trimmed the raw reads at Q25, called clones with MiXCR and kept productive beta chains. Under each unique CDR3 protein, matching rows form one entry showing the most common genes and DNA. This sample lists more than 200,000 distinct CDR3 sequences; roughly 8.3% were detected once. The ten most abundant clones make up about a third of the sample. This entry belongs to a study of T-cell reconstitution after alpha-beta-depleted transplantation in children (dated by TCRdb to 2016 to 2017). At the level of the whole study: Using TCR repertoire profiling, the study quantitatively followed how T-cell immune reconstitution unfolded in children after TCRalphabeta/CD19-depleted allogeneic hematopoietic cell transplantation. Overall results and qualifications from the work: In some patients, the high TCRbeta diversity seen at day 60 was put down to recipient T cells and intrathymic progenitors that had survived conditioning. Over the following months the frequencies of hyperexpanded clones went down, and after one year T-cell counts and TCRbeta diversity were mostly credited to newly produced T cells. The apparently early recovery of alphabetaT-cell counts about two months after transplant reportedly depended on only several hundred rapidly expanded clones that came from non-depleted graft cells.

The treatment or condition label of this sample denotes: allogeneic hematopoietic cell transplantation with graft depleted of TCRalphabeta T cells and CD19 B cells. The children who served as transplant recipients had been given grafts of TCRalphabeta/CD19-depleted allogeneic hematopoietic cells. The V and J ends are trimmed by 5 bases and 9 bases, leaving 16 bases between them. The CDR3 spans 14 residues, from the cysteine through the phenylalanine. Left in the record is the CDR3 DNA by itself, 42 bases read in frame from the first base. The sequences come from PBMCs, mostly from graft donor cells, collected 360 days after TCRalphabeta/CD19-depleted stem cell transplant. The chain is made from TRBV12-3 or TRBV12-4 and TRBJ2-2; the D segment is perhaps TRBD1 or TRBD2, each sharing 5 matched bases. The receptor was isolated from a male patient aged 2-15 years who had a stem cell transplant for acute myeloid leukemia, so the T cells may come from the graft donor. The CDR3 corresponds to CASSPQGGGRELFF. The sequenced DNA is TGTGCCAGCAGTCCCCAGGGCGGAGGTAGGGAGCTGTTTTTT.